Given below is one T cell receptor (beta chain) in context. This clone was picked up one time. What antigen it recognizes has not been identified. Base qualities are not at hand, and no much larger clone is one base apart. This sample was included in a study of CD8 T cells in seronegative destructive rheumatoid arthritis (TCRdb year 2020). For the wider study: Most of the eight CND-RA patients were receiving biological drugs at sampling. The study compared peripheral CD8+ TCRbeta repertoires from patients with CCP-negative destructive rheumatoid arthritis (CND-RA) against repertoires from newly diagnosed seropositive RA, seronegative RA and healthy controls. Rather than undergoing new sequencing, the seropositive RA, seronegative RA and healthy control comparison cohorts were drawn from an earlier published TCRbeta dataset. Study-wide findings and limitations: A distinct set of enriched public clonotypes appeared to be present in CND-RA patients, and the authors interpreted this finding as support for a separate disease subset. In the absence of diagnostic samples, TCR repertoire differences may be partly attributable to poor disease control over the years rather than being present at onset. The small size of the CND-RA cohort was noted as a limitation of the study. After adjusting for age, CND-RA patients appeared to have less diverse, more clonal CD8+ TCRbeta repertoires than other RA subtypes. CND-RA repertoires showed more CMV-reactive and fewer influenza A-reactive CD8+ TCRbeta sequences than controls and other RA subtypes. Across the roughly 110,000 clonotypes tested, no public clonotype enrichment remained significant after Benjamini-Hochberg correction.

The CDR3 covers 13 residues, taking in both the cysteine and the phenylalanine. Only the CDR3 DNA is retained, 39 bases long and in frame from the first base. Relative to germline, V is 6 bases shorter and J is 1 base shorter, with 9 bases between their ends. CDR1 MNHEY and CDR2 SVGAGI are derived from the germline V gene. Following the manufacturer's instructions, genomic DNA from CD8+ cells served as the input for TCRbeta sequencing. TCRbeta sequencing used the immunoSEQ assay and was run at a genomics technology centre in Finland. In the authors' own workflow: Clonotype tables from the immunoSEQ preprocessing pipeline were converted to VDJtools format, and non-productive clonotypes were removed. Any sample with fewer than 10,000 reads was excluded, the remaining samples were subsampled to 10,000 reads, and most of the eight CND-RA samples made it through. Using the VDJtools CalcDiversityStats function on data subsampled to 10,000 reads, the Shannon-Wiener, Simpson and clonality indices were calculated. To infer antigen specificity, non-singleton TCRbeta clonotypes were hard-matched against VDJdb, meaning no mismatches were allowed. CDR3 sequences that differed by one amino acid (Hamming distance 1) were grouped together into clusters with potentially shared antigen targets. After each group was resampled to six samples, one-sided Fisher's exact tests checked public clonotypes for group enrichment, with the whole procedure repeated ten times. TCRdb's version of the immuneACCESS table is confined to in-frame rearrangements and falls short of the full clone set. An unresolved V gene accounts for under half of the shortfall where checked; the remainder is of unknown origin. That table is the source of V, J and clone size, and D and trimming were worked out from the DNA. The sample table shows about 13,000 clones, and 80% to 85% are seen once. The leading ten clones occupy about 30% of the sample.

The CND-RA patients tested negative on the clinical CCP2 antibody test, and joint destruction in these patients kept progressing despite active therapy. All CND-RA patients were characterized by typical joint destruction in wrists and ankles and by failure of conventional anti-rheumatic therapy. Instead of being sampled at diagnosis, CND-RA patients were sampled after long disease histories, which in several cases spanned decades. Roughly 50 millilitres of EDTA-anticoagulated peripheral blood were collected from each patient. Ficoll-Paque PLUS density gradient separation was used to isolate peripheral blood mononuclear cells. Using AutoMACS magnetic bead positive selection, CD8+ cells were isolated from either fresh or cryopreserved PBMCs, and flow cytometry was used to check purity. Nucleospin Tissue or Tissue XS kits were used for genomic DNA extraction, and quantification was performed on a Qubit 2.0 fluorometer.

The sample taken for sequencing was CD8+ T cells from blood. This chain joins TRBV6-5 to TRBJ1-1; a tentative D match to TRBD1 spans 6 bases. This sequence originates from a woman between 25 and 49 years old with seronegative destructive rheumatoid arthritis. Here the CDR3 is given as CASRLTGNTEAFF. The bases read TGTGCCAGCAGATTGACAGGGAACACTGAAGCTTTCTTT.